This entry describes one T cell receptor beta chain. Its antigen remains unknown. A read error may account for a junction end that differs from germline. This specimen comes from a study of tumor and adjacent non-tumor tissue in lung cancer. Findings and limits, study-wide: TCR diversity was significantly greater in tumor than normal lung tissue.

The CDR3 loop spans 14 amino acids. Per germline, CDR1 LGHNA and CDR2 YNFKEQ. Three rounds of nested PCR, following a modified ARM-PCR protocol, produced the TCRbeta library. TCRdb passed the multiplex PCR reads through MiXCR, listing each CDR3 protein once. The data show more than 60,000 distinct CDR3 sequences, around 80% seen once. No cell sorting was done before RNA was extracted from the tissue. The normal lung tissue was taken more than 3 cm from the tumor edge. Input material: distant non-tumor lung tissue. The clonotype was recovered from a man in his 60s with non-small cell lung cancer. The chain employs TRBV4-2 and TRBJ2-7; D is perhaps TRBD1 or TRBD2 (6 bases each). The CDR3 protein is CASSPTGARDEPYF. The CDR3 DNA sequence: TGTGCCAGCAGCCCGACGGGGGCTAGGGACGAGCCGTACTTC.